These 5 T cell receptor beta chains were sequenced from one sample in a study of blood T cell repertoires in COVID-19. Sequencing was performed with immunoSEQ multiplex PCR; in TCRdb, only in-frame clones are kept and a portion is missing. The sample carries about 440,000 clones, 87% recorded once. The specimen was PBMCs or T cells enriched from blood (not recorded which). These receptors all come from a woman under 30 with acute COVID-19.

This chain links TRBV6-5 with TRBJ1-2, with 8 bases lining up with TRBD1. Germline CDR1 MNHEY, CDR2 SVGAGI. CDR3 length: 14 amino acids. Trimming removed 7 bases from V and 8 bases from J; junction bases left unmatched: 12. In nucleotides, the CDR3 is TGTGCCAGCAAATTCCCGGGACAGGAGGAAGGCTACACCTTC. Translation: CASKFPGQEEGYTF.

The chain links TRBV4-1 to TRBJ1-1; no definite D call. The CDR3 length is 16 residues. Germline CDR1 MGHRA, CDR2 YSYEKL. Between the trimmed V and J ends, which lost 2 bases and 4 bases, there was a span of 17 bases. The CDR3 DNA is TGCGCCAGCAGCCAAACCATTATCCAAGGGAGCACTGAAGCTTTCTTT. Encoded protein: CASSQTIIQGSTEAFF.

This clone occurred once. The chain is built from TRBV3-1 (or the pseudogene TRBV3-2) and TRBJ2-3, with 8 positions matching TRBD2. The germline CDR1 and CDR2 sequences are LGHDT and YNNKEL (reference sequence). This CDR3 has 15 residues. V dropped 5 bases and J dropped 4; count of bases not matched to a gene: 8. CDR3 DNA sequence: TGTGCCAGCAGCTCGGGACTAGTGGTGGCAGATACGCAGTATTTT. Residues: CASSSGLVVADTQYF.

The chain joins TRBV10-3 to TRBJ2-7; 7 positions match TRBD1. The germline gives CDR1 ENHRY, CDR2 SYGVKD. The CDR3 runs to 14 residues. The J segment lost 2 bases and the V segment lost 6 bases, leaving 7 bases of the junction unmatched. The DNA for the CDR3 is TGTGCCATCAGGGTAGGACAGGTCACCTACGAGCAGTACTTC. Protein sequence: CAIRVGQVTYEQYF.

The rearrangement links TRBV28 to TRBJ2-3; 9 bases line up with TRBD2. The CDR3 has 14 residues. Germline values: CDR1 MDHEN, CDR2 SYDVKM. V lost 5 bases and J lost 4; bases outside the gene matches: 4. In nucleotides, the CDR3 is TGTGCCAGCAGTGTAGCGGGAGCCCCAGATACGCAGTATTTT. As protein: CASSVAGAPDTQYF.